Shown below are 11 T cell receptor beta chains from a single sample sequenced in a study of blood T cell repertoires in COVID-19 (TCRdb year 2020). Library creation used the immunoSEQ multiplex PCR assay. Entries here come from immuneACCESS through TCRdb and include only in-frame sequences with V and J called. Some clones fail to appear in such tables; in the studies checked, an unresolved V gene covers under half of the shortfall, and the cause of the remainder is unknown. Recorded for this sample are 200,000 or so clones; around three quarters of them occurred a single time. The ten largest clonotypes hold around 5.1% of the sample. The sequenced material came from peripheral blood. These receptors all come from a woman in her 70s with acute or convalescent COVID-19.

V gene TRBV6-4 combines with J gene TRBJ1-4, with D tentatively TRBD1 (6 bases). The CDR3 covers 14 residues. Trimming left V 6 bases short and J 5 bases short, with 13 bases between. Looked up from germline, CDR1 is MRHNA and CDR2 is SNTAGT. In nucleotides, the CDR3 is TGTGCCAGCAGAAGGACAGTAGGAAATGAAAAACTGTTTTTT. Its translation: CASRRTVGNEKLFF.

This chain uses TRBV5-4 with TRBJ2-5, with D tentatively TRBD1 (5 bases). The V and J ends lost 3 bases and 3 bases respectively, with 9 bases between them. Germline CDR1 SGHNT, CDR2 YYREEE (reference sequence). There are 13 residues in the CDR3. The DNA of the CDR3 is TGTGCCAGCAGCTCCAAGACAGAAGAGACCCAGTACTTC. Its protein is CASSSKTEETQYF.

CDR3 sequence reads: CASAGYLGGWREPYEQYF. In DNA form, the CDR3 reads TGTGCCAGCGCGGGGTACCTGGGGGGGTGGCGGGAGCCTTACGAGCAGTACTTC. V is TRBV27 and J is TRBJ2-7; 7 nucleotides match TRBD2. The CDR3 length is 18 residues. With 8 bases clipped from V and 4 bases from J, the junction kept 23 bases outside the gene matches. Germline V gene sequence: CDR1 MNHEY, CDR2 SMNVEV (reference sequence).

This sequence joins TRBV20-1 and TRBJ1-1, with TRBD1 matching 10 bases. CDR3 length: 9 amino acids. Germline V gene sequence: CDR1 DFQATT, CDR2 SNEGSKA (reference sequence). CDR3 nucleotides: TGCAGCACGGGACAGGGGGCTTTCTTT. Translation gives CSTGQGAFF.

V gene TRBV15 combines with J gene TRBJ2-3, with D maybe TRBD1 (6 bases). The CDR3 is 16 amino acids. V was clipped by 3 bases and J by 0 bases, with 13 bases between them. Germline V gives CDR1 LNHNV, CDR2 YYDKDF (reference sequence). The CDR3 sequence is CATSRNDRISTDTQYF. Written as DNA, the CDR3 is TGTGCCACCAGCAGGAACGACAGGATTAGCACAGATACGCAGTATTTT.

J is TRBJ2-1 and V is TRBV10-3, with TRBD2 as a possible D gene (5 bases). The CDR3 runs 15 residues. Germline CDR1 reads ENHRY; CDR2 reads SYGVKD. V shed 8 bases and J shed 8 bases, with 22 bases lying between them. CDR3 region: CAIRGASGVGDEQFF. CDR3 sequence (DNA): TGTGCCATCCGGGGTGCATCTGGGGTGGGAGATGAGCAGTTCTTC.

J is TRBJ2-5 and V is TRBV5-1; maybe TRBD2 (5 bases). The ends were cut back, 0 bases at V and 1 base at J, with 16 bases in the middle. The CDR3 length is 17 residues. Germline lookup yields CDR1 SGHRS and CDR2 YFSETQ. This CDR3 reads CASSLERVGRTQETQYF. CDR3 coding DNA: TGCGCCAGCAGCTTGGAGAGGGTTGGACGGACCCAAGAGACCCAGTACTTC.

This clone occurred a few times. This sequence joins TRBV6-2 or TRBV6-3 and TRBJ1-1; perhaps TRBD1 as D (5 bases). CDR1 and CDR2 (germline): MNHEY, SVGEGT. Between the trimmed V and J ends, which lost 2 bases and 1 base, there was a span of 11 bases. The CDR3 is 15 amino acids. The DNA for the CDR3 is TGTGCCAGCAGTTACCGCGGGGCGGCGAACACTGAAGCTTTCTTT. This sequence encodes CASSYRGAANTEAFF.

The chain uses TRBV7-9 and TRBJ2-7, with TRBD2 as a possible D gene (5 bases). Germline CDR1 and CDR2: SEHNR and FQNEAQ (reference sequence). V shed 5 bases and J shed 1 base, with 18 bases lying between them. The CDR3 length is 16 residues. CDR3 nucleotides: TGTGCCAGCAGCGTAGACTTAGCGCCGCGTTCCTACGAGCAGTACTTC. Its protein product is CASSVDLAPRSYEQYF.

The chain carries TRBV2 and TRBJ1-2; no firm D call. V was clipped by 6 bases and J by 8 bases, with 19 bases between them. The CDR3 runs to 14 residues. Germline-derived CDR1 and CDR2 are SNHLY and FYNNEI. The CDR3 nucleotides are TGTGCCAGCAGGGCCCGGGGAGGGTGGAGGGGCTACACCTTC. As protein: CASRARGGWRGYTF.

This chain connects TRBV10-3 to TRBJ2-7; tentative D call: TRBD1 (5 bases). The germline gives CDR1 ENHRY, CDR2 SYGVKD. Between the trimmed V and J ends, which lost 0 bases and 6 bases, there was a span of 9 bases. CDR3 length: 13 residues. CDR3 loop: CAISESEGVEQYF. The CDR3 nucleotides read TGTGCCATCAGTGAGTCGGAAGGGGTCGAGCAGTACTTC.